In its sample, the clone carrying this T cell receptor beta chain was seen a few times. What it binds is unknown. One entry per CDR3 protein, called by TCRdb with MiXCR from the RT-PCR reads. The sample has more than 700,000 distinct CDR3 sequences, about 20% seen once. This sample was included in a study of response to subunit inactivated influenza vaccine. Points from the study as a whole: Authors suggested each seasonal flu vaccination may recruit only limited numbers of new T cells.

The V and J ends lost 4 bases and 7 bases respectively, with 18 bases between them. CDR3 length equals 15 residues. Germline CDR1 reads SGHTA; CDR2 reads FQGNSA. The specimen comprised PBMCs from blood, sampled about 5 days after vaccination. This chain connects TRBV7-2 to TRBJ2-3, with D possibly TRBD1 on 5 matching bases. This receptor was obtained from a man aged 45 to 65 who received an inactivated influenza vaccine. In DNA form, the CDR3 reads TGTGCCAGCAGCTCCGACAGAAACTTTCAAAATACGCAGTATTTT. Encoded protein: CASSSDRNFQNTQYF.